The 10 T cell receptor beta chains below come from one sample, sequenced in a study of radiation and T cells in renal cell carcinoma. The repertoire was sequenced with immunoSEQ multiplex PCR; TCRdb's copy has only in-frame clones and lacks some. This repertoire shows 50,000 to 65,000 clones, about three quarters found once; its top ten account for around 7%. Time point described: blood 4 weeks post-SBRT, at nephrectomy. Specified treatment: 15 Gy SBRT to primary tumor, nephrectomy 4 weeks later. Sequenced material: blood, taken from a patient whose treatment included radiotherapy and nephrectomy. These TCRs come from a man aged 55 to 70 with renal cell carcinoma.

The chain has TRBV5-5 and TRBJ2-7, with D tentatively TRBD1 or TRBD2 (5 bases each). V dropped 7 bases and J dropped 0 bases, with 14 bases sitting between them. The CDR3 covers 14 residues. The germline gives CDR1 SGHKS, CDR2 YYEKEE (reference sequence). The CDR3 loop reads CASRLAGSSYEQYV. The CDR3 bases are TGTGCCAGCCGGTTGGCAGGGAGCTCCTACGAGCAGTACGTC.

This clone was observed a handful of times. The V and J genes are TRBV10-3 and TRBJ2-3; 7 bases map to TRBD1. After removal of 10 bases from V and 2 bases from J, the junction contained 6 bases not matched to a gene. This CDR3 has 13 amino acids. The germline gives CDR1 ENHRY, CDR2 SYGVKD. The CDR3 DNA reads as TGTGCCACTTGGGACAGAGTCACAGATACGCAGTATTTT. Residues: CATWDRVTDTQYF.

This chain uses TRBV5-1 with TRBJ2-1; D gene ambiguous. Trimming removed 4 bases at V and 9 bases at J, with 8 bases between. The CDR3 is 11 amino acids. Germline lookup yields CDR1 SGHRS and CDR2 YFSETQ. This CDR3 reads CASSISGEQFF. As DNA, the CDR3 is TGCGCCAGCAGCATCTCGGGTGAGCAGTTCTTC. Full variable domain (missing parts from reference TRBV5-1 and TRBJ2-1): KAGVTQTPRYLIKTRGQQVTLSCSPISGHRSVSWYQQTPGQGLQFLFEYFSETQRNKGNFPGRFSGRQFSNSRSEMNVSTLELGDSALYLCASSISGEQFFGPGTRLTVL.

The chain uses TRBV7-9 and TRBJ2-2; 7 bases agree with TRBD1. The V segment lost 7 bases and the J segment 3 bases; nucleotides outside the gene matches: 5. Germline V gene sequence: CDR1 SEHNR, CDR2 FQNEAQ (reference sequence). CDR3 length equals 14 residues. The CDR3 nucleotides are TGTGCCAGCACCACAGGGGTAGACACCGGGGAGCTGTTTTTT. Amino acid sequence: CASTTGVDTGELFF.

CDR3 nucleotides: TGTGCCACCCGTTTCGGGGACGGTAATGAAAAACTGTTTTTT. Its translation: CATRFGDGNEKLFF. The chain joins TRBV15 to TRBJ1-4; TRBD1 might be the D (5 bases). CDR3 size: 14 residues. Looked up from germline, CDR1 is LNHNV and CDR2 is YYDKDF (reference sequence). V lost 8 bases to trimming and J lost 4 bases, with 14 bases between them.

The rearrangement uses TRBV5-1 and TRBJ2-7; the D gene is possibly TRBD2 (5 bases). V was trimmed by 4 bases and J by 5 bases, leaving 16 bases between them. Germline CDR1 and CDR2: SGHRS and YFSETQ. The CDR3 is made up of 14 amino acids. As DNA, the CDR3 is TGCGCCAGCAGCCGCGGGTCTATTGACGACGAGCAGTACGTC. It specifies CASSRGSIDDEQYV.

This clone was seen a few times. The J gene is TRBJ2-2, the V gene TRBV18; 12 nucleotides align to TRBD1. The V gene's germline CDR1 is KGHSH and CDR2 LQKENI. This CDR3 comprises 17 residues. Germline trimming cut 3 bases from V and 4 bases from J; bases unmatched to any gene: 6. The CDR3 loop reads CASSPNPGQGATGELFF. The CDR3 coding sequence is TGTGCCAGCTCACCGAATCCGGGACAGGGGGCCACCGGGGAGCTGTTTTTT. The whole variable domain, filled in from reference TRBV18 and TRBJ2-2, reads NAGVMQNPRHLVRRRGQEARLRCSPMKGHSHVYWYRQLPEEGLKFMVYLQKENIIDESGMPKERFSAEFPKEGPSILRIQQVVRGDSAAYFCASSPNPGQGATGELFFGEGSRLTVL.

V is TRBV5-1 and J is TRBJ2-2; D call uncertain. This CDR3 has 17 residues. In germline, CDR1 is SGHRS, CDR2 YFSETQ. Trimming took off 0 bases at V and 0 bases at J, with 12 bases between the two ends. The CDR3 DNA reads TGCGCCAGCAGCTTGGACCCTTACAGCGCGAACACCGGGGAGCTGTTTTTT. This codes for CASSLDPYSANTGELFF.

This clone occurred once. The chain couples TRBV5-1 to TRBJ2-3; no reliable D call. The germline CDR1 and CDR2 sequences are SGHRS and YFSETQ. The CDR3 extends over 12 amino acids. V was cut by 4 bases and J by 2 bases, with 5 bases left in between. The CDR3 loop reads CASSLVTDTQYF. As DNA, the CDR3 is TGCGCCAGCAGCCTGGTCACAGATACGCAGTATTTT.

The rearrangement uses TRBV11-3 and TRBJ2-3, with 15 nucleotides matching TRBD2. Unmatched junction bases numbered 9, after V lost 5 bases and J lost 3 bases. This CDR3 has 18 residues. Germline V gene data show CDR1 as SGHNT and CDR2 as YENEEA. Written as DNA, the CDR3 is TGTGCCAGCAGCCCCGGACTAGCGGGAGGGCCGGGTACAGATACGCAGTATTTT. Encoded protein: CASSPGLAGGPGTDTQYF.